This entry describes one TCR beta chain. These data belong to a study of control samples from healthy donors and cancer patients. The CDR3 contains 14 residues. Trimming stripped 5 bases from V and 2 bases from J, with 13 bases between. CDR1 and CDR2 (germline): SGHVS, FQNEAQ. The data were produced by immunoSEQ multiplex PCR, yet TCRdb's version contains in-frame clones alone and is incomplete. Found here are about 77,000 clones, over 80% of them singletons; the top ten hold 5.8%. The TCR comes from a woman aged 55 to 70 in good health. The V and J genes are TRBV7-8 and TRBJ2-7; TRBD1 is a possible D gene (6 bases). What was sequenced was blood. CDR3 nucleotides: TGTGCCAGCAGCCAGGACAGCTTAGCCTACGAGCAGTACTTC. Protein: CASSQDSLAYEQYF.